The TCR beta chain under discussion was sequenced for a study of cytomegalovirus exposure and HLA in healthy donors. It was with 60 Vbeta and 13 Jbeta primers that the PCR ran. Sequencing used immunoSEQ multiplex PCR; TCRdb keeps in-frame clones, though not all of them. The sample has 120,000 to 150,000 clones, around 81% seen once. Germline V gene lookup returns CDR1 GTSNPN and CDR2 SVGIG (reference sequence). The CDR3 is made up of 15 amino acids. V shed 0 bases and J shed 4 bases, with 13 bases lying between them. Sequencing used PBMCs. The chain uses TRBV30 and TRBJ2-1; D is perhaps TRBD2 (6 bases). This receptor was obtained from a man in his forties in good health and CMV-seropositive. The CDR3 protein is CAWSVGVAAYNEQFF. CDR3 coding DNA: TGTGCCTGGAGTGTAGGGGTAGCGGCATACAATGAGCAGTTCTTC.